One and the same sample provided the 24 T cell receptor beta chains below, sequenced in a study of memory CD4+ T cells and cytomegalovirus serostatus. Clones were read by immunoSEQ multiplex PCR, and TCRdb kept only the in-frame ones, dropping some. The table records about 57,000 clones, roughly four fifths of them present only once. Single viable CD3+CD4+CD8-CD45RO+ cells were sorted as the memory CD4+ T cells. The sequenced sample consisted of memory CD4+ T cells from blood. The receptors derive from an adult in good health and CMV-seronegative.

This clone showed up just once. The chain recombines TRBV7-9 with TRBJ2-1; D not resolved. This CDR3 comprises 14 residues. Germline loops: CDR1 SEHNR, CDR2 FQNEAQ (reference sequence). The V end lost 1 base, the J end lost 8 bases, and 12 bases lay between the germline ends. The CDR3 loop is CASSLGAAADEQFF. Written as DNA, the CDR3 is TGTGCCAGCAGCTTAGGAGCCGCGGCAGATGAGCAGTTCTTC.

There are a few counts of this clone. V gene TRBV2 combines with J gene TRBJ1-2; D uncertain. This CDR3 is built from 13 residues. Germline CDR1 reads SNHLY; CDR2 reads FYNNEI. V gave up 6 bases and J gave up 4 bases, with 12 bases separating them. CDR3 nucleotides: TGTGCCAGCAGCGCTTACAGTGTCTATGGCTACACCTTC. It specifies CASSAYSVYGYTF.

The gene calls are TRBV7-9 and TRBJ2-5; 11 positions match TRBD2. The CDR3 totals 14 residues. V was clipped by 4 bases and J by 4 bases; unmatched bases: 2. Per the germline V gene, CDR1 is SEHNR and CDR2 is FQNEAQ (reference sequence). The CDR3 region has the DNA TGTGCCAGCAGCTCAGGGACTAGCGGAGAGACCCAGTACTTC. Its protein product is CASSSGTSGETQYF. Using reference TRBV7-9 and TRBJ2-5 for the parts outside the CDR3, the full variable domain is DTGVSQNPRHKITKRGQNVTFRCDPISEHNRLYWYRQTLGQGPEFLTYFQNEAQLEKSRLLSDRFSAERPKGSFSTLEIQRTEQGDSAMYLCASSSGTSGETQYFGPGTRLLVL.

The chain employs TRBV15 and TRBJ2-3; D unresolved. V lost 3 bases and J lost 0, with 13 bases in between. Germline V CDR1 and CDR2: LNHNV, YYDKDF (reference sequence). The CDR3 has 16 residues. In DNA, the CDR3 is TGTGCCACCAGCAGGCCGGGCGGTTCCAGCACAGATACGCAGTATTTT. Encoded protein: CATSRPGGSSTDTQYF.

The gene calls are TRBV13 and TRBJ2-1; perhaps TRBD1 as D (5 bases). The germline gives CDR1 PRHDT, CDR2 FYEKMQ (reference sequence). The CDR3 covers 13 residues. V was trimmed by 5 bases and J by 8 bases, leaving 13 bases between them. CDR3 nucleotides: TGTGCCAGCAGCACCCTGACAGCCTATGAGCAGTTCTTC. It yields the protein CASSTLTAYEQFF.

The chain employs TRBV20-1 and TRBJ1-1; no clear D gene. V dropped 6 bases and J dropped 0 bases, with 5 bases sitting between them. This CDR3 region has 11 residues. The germline gives CDR1 DFQATT, CDR2 SNEGSKA (reference sequence). The CDR3 sequence: CSARLNTEAFF. The CDR3 DNA reads as TGCAGTGCACGATTGAACACTGAAGCTTTCTTT.

The chain carries TRBV14 and TRBJ2-7; D might be TRBD1 (6 bases). V was cut by 2 bases and J by 5 bases, with 13 bases left in between. Looked up from germline, CDR1 is SGHDN and CDR2 is FVKESK. The CDR3 has 14 residues. The CDR3 nucleotides read TGTGCCAGCAGCCAAAGGGGGAAGTGGGACGAGCAGTACTTC. Translation: CASSQRGKWDEQYF.

This clone was picked up a small number of times. The chain carries TRBV2 and TRBJ2-7; no definite D call. The germline V gene encodes CDR1 SNHLY and CDR2 FYNNEI. Trimming left V 5 bases short and J 7 bases short, with 12 bases between. The CDR3 is 12 residues long. CDR3 protein: CASSSQSGEQYF. The CDR3 coding sequence is TGTGCCAGCAGTTCCCAATCCGGGGAGCAGTACTTC.

The J gene is TRBJ2-7, the V gene TRBV28, with D perhaps TRBD1 or TRBD2 (5 bases each). This CDR3 has 14 residues. V was trimmed by 6 bases and J by 5 bases, leaving 17 bases between them. Germline values: CDR1 MDHEN, CDR2 SYDVKM. The CDR3 DNA is TGTGCCAGCAGCCCCCCAAACCGGGGCCACGAGCAGTACTTC. Translated, it gives CASSPPNRGHEQYF.

The chain employs TRBV7-2 and TRBJ1-2; D possibly corresponds to TRBD1 (5 bases). The germline V and J ends were trimmed by 6 bases and 3 bases, with 14 bases remaining between them. Germline CDR1 SGHTA, CDR2 FQGNSA. This CDR3 has 14 residues. DNA of the CDR3: TGTGCCAGCAGTCGACAGACCAATTACTATGGCTACACCTTC. Its protein is CASSRQTNYYGYTF.

The chain has TRBV5-8 and TRBJ1-5; D is ambiguous. CDR1 is SGHTS, CDR2 YDEGEE, per germline. This CDR3 has 15 amino acids. Trimming removed 1 base from V and 2 bases from J, with 10 bases in between. CDR3 residues: CASSLWGHGNQPQHF. The CDR3 coding sequence is TGTGCCAGCAGCTTGTGGGGTCATGGCAATCAGCCCCAGCATTTT.

The V and J genes are TRBV6-6 and TRBJ1-2; D gene unclear. The CDR3 is 13 residues long. CDR1 and CDR2 from the germline V gene are MNHNY and SVGAGI (reference sequence). V was clipped by 5 bases and J by 4 bases, with 11 bases between them. The CDR3 reads CASSGGSLYGYTF. The CDR3, as DNA: TGTGCCAGCAGTGGTGGCTCTCTCTATGGCTACACCTTC.

V usage is TRBV5-1 and J usage is TRBJ2-5; 10 nucleotides agree with TRBD2. The germline V gene has CDR1 SGHRS and CDR2 YFSETQ. The CDR3 loop spans 15 amino acids. The J segment lost 5 bases and the V segment lost 4 bases, leaving 8 bases of the junction unmatched. The CDR3 nucleotides read TGCGCCAGCAGCATATCTAGCGGGAGAAGGGAGACCCAGTACTTC. This codes for CASSISSGRRETQYF.

The CDR3 region has the DNA TGTGCCAGCAGCCCGGGACTCAACACCGGGGAGCTGTTTTTT. Protein sequence: CASSPGLNTGELFF. V usage is TRBV11-3 and J usage is TRBJ2-2; D is perhaps TRBD2 (6 bases). Trimming cost V 5 bases and J 2 bases, with 9 bases left between them. The germline gives CDR1 SGHNT, CDR2 YENEEA. The CDR3 spans 14 residues.

This chain uses TRBV5-4 with TRBJ2-5, with TRBD2 identical over 8 bases. Trimming took 0 bases from V and 2 from J; bases not matched to a gene: 9. CDR1 SGHNT and CDR2 YYREEE come from the germline V gene (reference sequence). CDR3 length equals 17 residues. CDR3 protein: CASSLGRGATIQETQYF. In DNA form, the CDR3 reads TGTGCCAGCAGCTTGGGGCGGGGGGCCACCATTCAAGAGACCCAGTACTTC. Full variable domain (outside the CDR3, taken from reference TRBV5-4 and TRBJ2-5): ETGVTQSPTHLIKTRGQQVTLRCSSQSGHNTVSWYQQALGQGPQFIFQYYREEENGRGNFPPRFSGLQFPNYSSELNVNALELDDSALYLCASSLGRGATIQETQYFGPGTRLLVL.

The chain employs TRBV7-9 and TRBJ2-3, with D perhaps TRBD2 (6 bases). V was trimmed by 5 bases and J by 4 bases, leaving 16 bases between them. Per germline, CDR1 SEHNR and CDR2 FQNEAQ (reference sequence). This CDR3 has 15 residues. DNA of the CDR3: TGTGCCAGCAGCACGCGGCCCGGGGGTGCAGATACGCAGTATTTT. It yields the protein CASSTRPGGADTQYF.

The J gene is TRBJ2-2, the V gene TRBV7-7, with TRBD2 matching 7 bases. Trimming took 5 bases from V and 5 from J; bases not matched to a gene: 11. The CDR3 length is 16 residues. The germline CDR1 and CDR2 sequences are SSHAT and FNYEAQ (reference sequence). The CDR3 bases are TGTGCCAGCAGCCCCACCCTGGCGGGAGTTACCGGGGAGCTGTTTTTT. It yields the protein CASSPTLAGVTGELFF.

The J gene is TRBJ1-5, the V gene TRBV11-2, with D possibly TRBD1 on 5 matching bases. CDR1 and CDR2 from the germline V gene are SGHAT and FQNNGV. The CDR3 covers 14 residues. The ends were cut back, 4 bases at V and 1 base at J, with 8 bases in the middle. This CDR3 is CASSYRDSNQPQHF. CDR3 DNA sequence: TGTGCCAGCAGCTACCGGGACAGCAATCAGCCCCAGCATTTT. The full variable domain, with the rest looked up from reference TRBV11-2 and TRBJ1-5, is EAGVAQSPRYKIIEKRQSVAFWCNPISGHATLYWYQQILGQGPKLLIQFQNNGVVDDSQLPKDRFSAERLKGVDSTLKIQPAKLEDSAVYLCASSYRDSNQPQHFGDGTRLSIL.

The chain is built from TRBV4-1 and TRBJ1-2; a possible D gene is TRBD1 (5 bases). This CDR3 region has 15 residues. The ends were cut back, 0 bases at V and 8 bases at J, with 16 bases in the middle. From germline, CDR1 is MGHRA and CDR2 YSYEKL. CDR3 loop: CASSQDTDSARGYTF. CDR3 coding DNA: TGCGCCAGCAGCCAAGATACAGACAGCGCGAGAGGCTACACCTTC.

This clone was recorded once. The chain couples TRBV27 to TRBJ1-2, with D perhaps TRBD1 (6 bases). There are 13 residues in the CDR3. The germline gives CDR1 MNHEY, CDR2 SMNVEV (reference sequence). V lost 5 bases, J lost 7 bases, and 14 bases lay in between. The CDR3 loop reads CASSKQGRGGYTF. DNA for the CDR3: TGTGCCAGCAGTAAACAGGGTCGGGGTGGCTACACCTTC.

V usage is TRBV5-8 and J usage is TRBJ1-6; no clear D. V dropped 3 bases and J dropped 12 bases, with 16 bases sitting between them. CDR3 length: 14 residues. Germline V gene lookup returns CDR1 SGHTS and CDR2 YDEGEE. CDR3 bases: TGTGCCAGCAGCTCTCCCTCCTTTAGAGGACCCCTCCACTTT. Its translation is CASSSPSFRGPLHF.

The CDR3 region has the DNA TGTGCCAGCAGCTTAGCCGGGGGGCCGGATACGCAGTATTTT. This gives the protein CASSLAGGPDTQYF. The chain is built from TRBV11-1 and TRBJ2-3; possible D gene TRBD2, 7 bases. The CDR3 length is 14 residues. V was trimmed by 0 bases and J by 6 bases, leaving 10 bases between them. Germline V gene data show CDR1 as SGHAT and CDR2 as FQDESV (reference sequence).

This chain joins TRBV10-3 and TRBJ1-2; D might be TRBD1 (6 bases). Per the germline V gene, CDR1 is ENHRY and CDR2 is SYGVKD. The germline V and J ends were trimmed by 4 bases and 8 bases, with 11 bases remaining between them. This CDR3 contains 12 residues. This chain's CDR3 is CAISAGAEGYTF. CDR3 DNA: TGTGCCATCAGTGCAGGGGCGGAAGGCTACACCTTC.

This chain links TRBV7-2 with TRBJ2-7; D perhaps matches TRBD1 (6 bases). This CDR3 region has 14 residues. The V gene's germline CDR1 is SGHTA and CDR2 FQGNSA. V lost 5 bases and J lost 2, with 13 bases in between. The DNA of the CDR3 is TGTGCCAGCAGCCCCAAGGACAGAGCCTACGAGCAGTACTTC. It codes for CASSPKDRAYEQYF.